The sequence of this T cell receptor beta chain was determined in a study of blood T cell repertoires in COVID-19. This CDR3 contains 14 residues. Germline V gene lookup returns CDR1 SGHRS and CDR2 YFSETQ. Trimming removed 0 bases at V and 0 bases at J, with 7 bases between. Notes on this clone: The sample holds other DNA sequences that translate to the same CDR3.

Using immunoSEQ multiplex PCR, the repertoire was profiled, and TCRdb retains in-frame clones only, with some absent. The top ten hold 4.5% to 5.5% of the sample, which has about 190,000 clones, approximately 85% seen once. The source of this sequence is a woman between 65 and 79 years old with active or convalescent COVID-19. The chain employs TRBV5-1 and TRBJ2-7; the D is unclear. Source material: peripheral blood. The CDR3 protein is CASSLGPGSYEQYF. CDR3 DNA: TGCGCCAGCAGCTTGGGCCCAGGCTCCTACGAGCAGTACTTC.